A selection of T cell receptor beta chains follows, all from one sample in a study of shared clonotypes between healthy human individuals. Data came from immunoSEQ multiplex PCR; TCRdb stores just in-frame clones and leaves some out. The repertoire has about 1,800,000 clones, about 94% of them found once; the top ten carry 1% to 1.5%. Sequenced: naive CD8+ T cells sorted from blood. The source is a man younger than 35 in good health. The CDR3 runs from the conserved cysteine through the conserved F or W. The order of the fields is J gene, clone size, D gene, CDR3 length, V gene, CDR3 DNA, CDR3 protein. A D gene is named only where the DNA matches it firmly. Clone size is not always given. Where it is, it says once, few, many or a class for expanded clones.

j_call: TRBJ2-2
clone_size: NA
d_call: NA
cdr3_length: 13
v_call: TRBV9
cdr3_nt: TGTGCCAGCAGCGTAGCTGGGACCGGGGAGCTGTTTTTT
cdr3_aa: CASSVAGTGELFF

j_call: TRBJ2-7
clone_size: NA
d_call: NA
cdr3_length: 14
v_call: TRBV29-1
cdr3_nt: TGCAGCGTTGGGCCCGGGCCGAGCTCCTACGAGCAGTACTTC
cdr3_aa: CSVGPGPSSYEQYF

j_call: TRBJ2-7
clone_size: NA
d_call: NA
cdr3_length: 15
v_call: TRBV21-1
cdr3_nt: TGTGCCAGCAGGTGGAGGGGTAGTGGTTCCTACGAGCAGTACTTC
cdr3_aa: CASRWRGSGSYEQYF

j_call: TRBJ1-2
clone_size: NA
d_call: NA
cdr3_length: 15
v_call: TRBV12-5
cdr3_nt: TGTGCTAGTGGTTCTCAACTGGGGGATTACTATGGCTACACCTTC
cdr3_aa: CASGSQLGDYYGYTF

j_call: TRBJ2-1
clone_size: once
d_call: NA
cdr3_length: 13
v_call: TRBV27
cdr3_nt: TGTGCCAGCAGTTTATCGGCAGCAGGGGAGCAGTTCTTC
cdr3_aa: CASSLSAAGEQFF

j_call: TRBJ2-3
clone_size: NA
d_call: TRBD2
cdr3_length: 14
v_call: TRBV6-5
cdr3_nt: TGTGCCAGCAGTCCTAGCGGGAGAGGGGATACGCAGTATTTT
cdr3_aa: CASSPSGRGDTQYF

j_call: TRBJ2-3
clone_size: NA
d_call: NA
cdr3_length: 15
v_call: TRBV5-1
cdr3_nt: TGCGCCAGCAGCTTGGCCGGGTGGGACACAGATACGCAGTATTTT
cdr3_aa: CASSLAGWDTDTQYF

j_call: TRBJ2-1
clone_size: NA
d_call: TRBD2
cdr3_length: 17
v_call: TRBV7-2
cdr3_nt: TGTGCCAGCAGCTTCTGGACTAGCGGCGTCGGGGGGAATGAGCAGTTCTTC
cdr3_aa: CASSFWTSGVGGNEQFF

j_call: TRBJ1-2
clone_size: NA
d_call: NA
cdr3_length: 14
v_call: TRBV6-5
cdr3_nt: TGTGCCAGCAGTTACTCAGAAACAGGGAATGGCTACACCTTC
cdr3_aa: CASSYSETGNGYTF

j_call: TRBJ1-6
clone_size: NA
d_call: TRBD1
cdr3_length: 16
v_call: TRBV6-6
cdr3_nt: TGTGCCAGCAGCCCCCGACCGGGACAGGGGGATTCACCCCTCCACTTT
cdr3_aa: CASSPRPGQGDSPLHF

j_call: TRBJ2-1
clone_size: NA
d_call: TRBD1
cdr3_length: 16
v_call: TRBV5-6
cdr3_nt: TGTGCCAGCAGCTTGGGGCAGGGGGAACAGGCACAGTGGTCATTCTTC
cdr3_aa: CASSLGQGEQAQWSFF

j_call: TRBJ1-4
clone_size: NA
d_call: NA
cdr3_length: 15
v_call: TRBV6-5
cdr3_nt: TGTGCCAGCAGTAGTTCAAAACCCTTTCGTGAAAAACTGTTTTTT
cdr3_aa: CASSSSKPFREKLFF

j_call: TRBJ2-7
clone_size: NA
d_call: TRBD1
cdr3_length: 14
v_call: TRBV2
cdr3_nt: TGTGCCAGCAGTGCCGGGACAGGGAACAACGAGCAGTACTTC
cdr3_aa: CASSAGTGNNEQYF

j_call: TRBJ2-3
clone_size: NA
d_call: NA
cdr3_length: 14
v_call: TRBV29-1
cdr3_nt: TGCAGCGTTGGGGGGGCCGGAGCGGCAGATACGCAGTATTTT
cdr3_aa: CSVGGAGAADTQYF

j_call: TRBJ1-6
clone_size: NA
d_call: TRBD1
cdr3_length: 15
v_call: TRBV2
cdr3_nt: TGTGCCAGCATTGGACAGGGAGGGTGGAATTCACCCCTCCACTTT
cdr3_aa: CASIGQGGWNSPLHF

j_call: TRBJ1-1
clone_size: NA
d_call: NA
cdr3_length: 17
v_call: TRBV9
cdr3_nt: TGTGCCAGCAGCGTAGTGGAGGCCAGCCCTTTGGACACTGAAGCTTTCTTT
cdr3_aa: CASSVVEASPLDTEAFF

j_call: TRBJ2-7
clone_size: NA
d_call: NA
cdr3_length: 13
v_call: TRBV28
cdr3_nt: TGTGCCAGCAGTTTTGACAACTCCTACGAGCAGTACTTC
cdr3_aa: CASSFDNSYEQYF

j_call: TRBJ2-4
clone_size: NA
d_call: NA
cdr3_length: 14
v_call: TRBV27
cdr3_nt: TGTGCCAGCAGTTCTTCCGATTCCTATAACATTCAGTACTTC
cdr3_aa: CASSSSDSYNIQYF

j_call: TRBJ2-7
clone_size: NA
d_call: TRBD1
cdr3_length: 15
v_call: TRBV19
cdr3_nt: TGTGCCAGTAGTTACCGGGACAGGTCCGCCTACGAGCAGTACTTC
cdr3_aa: CASSYRDRSAYEQYF

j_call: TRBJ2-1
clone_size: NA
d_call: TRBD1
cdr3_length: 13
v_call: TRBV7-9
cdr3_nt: TGTGCCAGCAGCCATAAGGGGGCAGGAGAGCAGTTCTTC
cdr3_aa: CASSHKGAGEQFF

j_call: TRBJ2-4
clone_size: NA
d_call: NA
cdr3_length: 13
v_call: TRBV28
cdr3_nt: TGTGCCAGCAGTTCAGCGGGCGGGGACATTCAGTACTTC
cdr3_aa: CASSSAGGDIQYF

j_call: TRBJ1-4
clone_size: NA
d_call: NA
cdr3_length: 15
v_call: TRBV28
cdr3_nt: TGTGCCAGCAGTTTATGGCCCCGCGGGGAAGAAAAACTGTTTTTT
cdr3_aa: CASSLWPRGEEKLFF

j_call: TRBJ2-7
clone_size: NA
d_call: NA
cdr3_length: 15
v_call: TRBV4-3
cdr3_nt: TGCGCCAGCAGCCTTCATGTTAAGAGTTTTTACGAGCAGTACTTC
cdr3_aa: CASSLHVKSFYEQYF

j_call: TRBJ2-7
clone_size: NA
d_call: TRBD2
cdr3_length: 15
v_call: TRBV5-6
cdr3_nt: TGTGCCAGCACCCCGGGAGGGCCAGAGAGTTCCGAGCAGTACTTC
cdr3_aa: CASTPGGPESSEQYF

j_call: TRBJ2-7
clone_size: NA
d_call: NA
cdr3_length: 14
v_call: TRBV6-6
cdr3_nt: TGTGCCAGCAGCCCTCAGGCGCCCTCCTACGAGCAGTACTTC
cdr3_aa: CASSPQAPSYEQYF

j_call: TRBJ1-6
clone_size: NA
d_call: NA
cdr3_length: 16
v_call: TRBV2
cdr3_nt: TGTGCCAGCAGTGATTTCGACAAAAATTATAATTCACCCCTCCACTTT
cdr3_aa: CASSDFDKNYNSPLHF

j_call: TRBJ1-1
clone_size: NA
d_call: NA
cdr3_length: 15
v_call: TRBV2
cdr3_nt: TGTGCCATCCCCGCGGGGGGGGAAGGGGACACTGAAGCTTTCTTT
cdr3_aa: CAIPAGGEGDTEAFF

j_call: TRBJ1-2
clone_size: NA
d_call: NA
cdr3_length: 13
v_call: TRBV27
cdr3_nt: TGTGCCAGCAGTTTTGGCAGATACTATGGCTACACCTTC
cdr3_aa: CASSFGRYYGYTF

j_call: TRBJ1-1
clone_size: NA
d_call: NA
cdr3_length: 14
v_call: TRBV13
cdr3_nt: TGTGCCAGCAGCTTAGGTCTTAGTGGGACTGAAGCTTTCTTT
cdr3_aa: CASSLGLSGTEAFF

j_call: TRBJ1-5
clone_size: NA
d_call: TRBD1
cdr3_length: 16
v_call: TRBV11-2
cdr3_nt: TGTGCCAGCAGCCCCGGGGGGACAGGGCCTAATCAGCCCCAGCATTTT
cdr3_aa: CASSPGGTGPNQPQHF

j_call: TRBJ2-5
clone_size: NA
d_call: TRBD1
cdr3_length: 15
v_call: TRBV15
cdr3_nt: TGTGCCACCAGCAGAGTGACAGGGGGCAGGGAGACCCAGTACTTC
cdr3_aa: CATSRVTGGRETQYF

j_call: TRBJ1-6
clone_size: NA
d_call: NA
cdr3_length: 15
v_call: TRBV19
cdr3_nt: TGTGCCAGTAGCCCGGCGGGGCTCTATAATTCACCCCTCCACTTT
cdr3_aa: CASSPAGLYNSPLHF

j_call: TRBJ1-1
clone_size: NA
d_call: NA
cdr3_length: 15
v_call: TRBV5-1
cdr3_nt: TGCGCCAGCAGCTGGGACGGGGGAATTGGCGCTGAAGCTTTCTTT
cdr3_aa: CASSWDGGIGAEAFF

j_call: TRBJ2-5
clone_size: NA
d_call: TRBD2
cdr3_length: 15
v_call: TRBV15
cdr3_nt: TGTGCCACCAGCAGAGTACAAGGGGAGGGAGAGACCCAGTACTTC
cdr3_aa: CATSRVQGEGETQYF

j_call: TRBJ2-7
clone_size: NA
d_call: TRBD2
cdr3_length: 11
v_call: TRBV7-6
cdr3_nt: TGTGCCAGCAGCTGGGGGGGCGAGCAGTACTTC
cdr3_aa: CASSWGGEQYF

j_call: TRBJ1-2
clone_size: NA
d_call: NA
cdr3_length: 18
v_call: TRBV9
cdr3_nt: TGTGCCAGCAGCGGGGGGAAGGGGACAAGTTCCGCTAACTATGGCTACACCTTC
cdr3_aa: CASSGGKGTSSANYGYTF

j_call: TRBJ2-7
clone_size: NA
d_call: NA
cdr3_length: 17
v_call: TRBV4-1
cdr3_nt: TGCGCCAGCAGCCAAGAAAAACTAGCAGGATCCCACTACGAGCAGTACTTC
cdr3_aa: CASSQEKLAGSHYEQYF

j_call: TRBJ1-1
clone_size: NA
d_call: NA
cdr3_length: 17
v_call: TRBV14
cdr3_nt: TGTGCCAGCAGCCAGGAATCCGGACGGGTTGGGAACACTGAAGCTTTCTTT
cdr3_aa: CASSQESGRVGNTEAFF

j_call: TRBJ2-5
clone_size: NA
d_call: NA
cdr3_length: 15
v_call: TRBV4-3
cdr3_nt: TGCGCCAGCAGCCAAGATCTCGGGGACTGGGAGACCCAGTACTTC
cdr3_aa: CASSQDLGDWETQYF

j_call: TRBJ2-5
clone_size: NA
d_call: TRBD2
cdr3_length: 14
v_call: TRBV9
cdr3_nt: TGTGCCAGCAGCTCCAAGACTAGCGGGGAGACCCAGTACTTC
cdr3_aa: CASSSKTSGETQYF

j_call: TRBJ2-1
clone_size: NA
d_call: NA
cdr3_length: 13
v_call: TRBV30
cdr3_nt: TGTGCCTGGAGTGTACACACCGGCGATGAGCAGTTCTTC
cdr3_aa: CAWSVHTGDEQFF

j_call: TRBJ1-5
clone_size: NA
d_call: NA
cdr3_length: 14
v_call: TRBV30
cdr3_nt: TGTGCCTGTCAGGAGAGCTATAGCAATCAGCCCCAGCATTTT
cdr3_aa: CACQESYSNQPQHF

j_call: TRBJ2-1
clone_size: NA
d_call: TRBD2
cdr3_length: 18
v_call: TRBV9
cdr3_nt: TGTGCCAGCAGCGTAGGCTCTCTAAGCGGGGGAGGGTACAATGAGCAGTTCTTC
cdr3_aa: CASSVGSLSGGGYNEQFF

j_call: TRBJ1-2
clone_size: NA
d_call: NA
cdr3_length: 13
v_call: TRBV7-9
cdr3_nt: TGTGCCAGCAGCTCTACAGGGCTCTATGGCTACACCTTC
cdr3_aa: CASSSTGLYGYTF